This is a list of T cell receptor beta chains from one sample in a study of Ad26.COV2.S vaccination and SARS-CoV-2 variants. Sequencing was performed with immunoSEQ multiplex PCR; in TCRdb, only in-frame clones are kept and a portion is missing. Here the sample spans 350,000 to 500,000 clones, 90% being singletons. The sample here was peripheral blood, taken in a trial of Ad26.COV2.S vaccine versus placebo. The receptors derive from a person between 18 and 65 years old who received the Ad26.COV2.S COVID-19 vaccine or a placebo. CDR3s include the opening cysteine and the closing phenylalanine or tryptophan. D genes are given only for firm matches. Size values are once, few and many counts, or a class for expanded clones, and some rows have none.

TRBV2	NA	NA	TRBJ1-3	TGTGCCAGCAGTGCCTTACGGAACCCTGGAAACACCATATATTTT	CASSALRNPGNTIYF
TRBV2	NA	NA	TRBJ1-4	TGTGCCAGCGGGGCAGGGTCTAATGAAAAACTGTTTTTT	CASGAGSNEKLFF
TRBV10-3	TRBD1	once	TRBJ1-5	TGTGCCATCAATGGGGACAGGGATCAGCCCCAGCATTTT	CAINGDRDQPQHF
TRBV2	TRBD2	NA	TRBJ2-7	TGTGCCAGCAGTGAAGCAACTAGCGAGCCCTACGAGCAGTACTTC	CASSEATSEPYEQYF
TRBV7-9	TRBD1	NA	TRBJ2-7	TGTGCCAGCAGCCGTAATCCGGGACAGGGCGCCTACGAGCAGTACTTC	CASSRNPGQGAYEQYF
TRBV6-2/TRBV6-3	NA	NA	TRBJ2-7	TGTGCCAGCAGTTACGTCTGGAGTCCCTACGAGCAGTACTTC	CASSYVWSPYEQYF
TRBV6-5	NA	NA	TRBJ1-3	TGTGCCAGCAGTTACTCGATCCAGGGAAACACCATATATTTT	CASSYSIQGNTIYF
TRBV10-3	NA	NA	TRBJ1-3	TGTGCCATCAGTGGAGGACAGGGAAACACCATATATTTT	CAISGGQGNTIYF
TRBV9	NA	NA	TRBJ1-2	TGTGCCAGCAGCGTAGAAATGGGGCAATATGGCTACACCTTC	CASSVEMGQYGYTF
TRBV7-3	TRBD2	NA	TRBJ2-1	TGTGCCAGCAGCCCCTTCGGGACTAGCGCTCACAATGAGCAGTTCTTC	CASSPFGTSAHNEQFF
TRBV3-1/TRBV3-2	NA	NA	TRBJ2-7	TGTGCCAGCAGCCTCAGACAGGCATTCTCCTACGAGCAGTACTTC	CASSLRQAFSYEQYF
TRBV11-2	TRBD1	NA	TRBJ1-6	TGTGCCAGCAGCGGACAGGGGGGCTCCTATAATTCACCCCTCCACTTT	CASSGQGGSYNSPLHF
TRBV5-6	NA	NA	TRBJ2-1	TGTGCCAGCAGCTTGGCCACAGCCTACAATGAGCAGTTCTTC	CASSLATAYNEQFF
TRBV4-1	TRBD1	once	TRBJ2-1	TGCGCCAGCAGCCAAGCCCCCGGGACAGTCGACAATGAGCAGTTCTTC	CASSQAPGTVDNEQFF
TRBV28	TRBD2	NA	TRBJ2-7	TGTGCCAGCAGTTTGGGACTAGCGGGAGTAAGAGAGCAGTACTTC	CASSLGLAGVREQYF
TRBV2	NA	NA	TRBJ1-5	TGTGCCAGCAGTGAAGCAGAAGAGCCCCAGCATTTT	CASSEAEEPQHF
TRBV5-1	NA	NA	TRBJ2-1	TGCGCCAGCAGCTTGGAGGACAGCTACAATGAGCAGTTCTTC	CASSLEDSYNEQFF
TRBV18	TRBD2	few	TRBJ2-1	TGTGCCAGCTCACCTCCTAGCGGAAGCTCCTACAATGAGCAGTTCTTC	CASSPPSGSSYNEQFF
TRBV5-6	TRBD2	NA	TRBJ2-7	TGTGCCAGCAGAGTAGCGGGAGAGGCGTCCTACGAGCAGTACTTC	CASRVAGEASYEQYF
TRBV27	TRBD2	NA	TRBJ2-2	TGTGCCAGCAGTTTTCGGGAGGACACCGGGGAGCTGTTTTTT	CASSFREDTGELFF
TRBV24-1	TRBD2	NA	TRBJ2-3	TGTGCCACCAGTGATAGACTAGCGGGAGATATAGATACGCAGTATTTT	CATSDRLAGDIDTQYF
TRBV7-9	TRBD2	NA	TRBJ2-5	TGTGCCAGCAGCTTAGGCCTGACTAGCGCCTCCCAAGAGACCCAGTACTTC	CASSLGLTSASQETQYF
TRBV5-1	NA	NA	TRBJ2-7	TGCGCCAGCAGCTTTGACTCCAGCTCCTACGAGCAGTACTTC	CASSFDSSSYEQYF
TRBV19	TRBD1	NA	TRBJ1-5	TGTGCCAGTAGTATTAGCCGAGGACAGGGAGATTTCCAGCCCCAGCATTTT	CASSISRGQGDFQPQHF
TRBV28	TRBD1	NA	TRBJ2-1	TGTGCCAGCAGTTTAGGGGACAGGGGCTGGAATGAGCAGTTCTTC	CASSLGDRGWNEQFF
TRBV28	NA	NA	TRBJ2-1	TGTGCCAGCCACCAGAACTCATACAATGAGCAGTTCTTC	CASHQNSYNEQFF
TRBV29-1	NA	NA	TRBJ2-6	TGCAGCGTTGAGGCCCGAGACAAACAGTCATCTGGGGCCAACGTCCTGACTTTC	CSVEARDKQSSGANVLTF
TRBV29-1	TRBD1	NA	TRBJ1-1	TGCAGCGCCATGACAGGGGGCAGGACTGAAGCTTTCTTT	CSAMTGGRTEAFF
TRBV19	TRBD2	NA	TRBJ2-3	TGTGCCACCAAACAGTCTAGCGGGAGAGTTGATACGCAGTATTTT	CATKQSSGRVDTQYF
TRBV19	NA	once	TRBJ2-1	TGTGCCAGTAGTATAGGGTCGGGAGCCTCCAATGAGCAGTTCTTC	CASSIGSGASNEQFF
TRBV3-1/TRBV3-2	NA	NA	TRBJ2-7	TGTGCCAGCAGCACTAGCTTATACGAGCAGTACTTC	CASSTSLYEQYF
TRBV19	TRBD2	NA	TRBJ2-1	TGTGCCGTTGCGACTAGCGGGGGGTCCTACAATGAGCAGTTCTTC	CAVATSGGSYNEQFF
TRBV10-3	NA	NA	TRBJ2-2	TGTGCCATCAGTGATGTCGAGGGAAACCGGGAGCTGTTTTTT	CAISDVEGNRELFF
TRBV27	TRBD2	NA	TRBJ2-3	TGTGCCAGCAGCCCTCTCGGACTAGCGGGAGGGTACACAGATACGCAGTATTTT	CASSPLGLAGGYTDTQYF
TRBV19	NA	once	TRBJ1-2	TGTGCCAGTAGTCCTGATGGGGGCGCGGGCTATGGCTACACCTTC	CASSPDGGAGYGYTF
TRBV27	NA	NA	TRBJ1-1	TGTGCCAGTCAGCCCTATATATGGGGGGCGGCGAGTCATGCTTTCTTT	CASQPYIWGAASHAFF
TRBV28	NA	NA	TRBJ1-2	TGTGCCAGCAGAAGATCAGGAGGGTTAAGCGGCTACACCTTC	CASRRSGGLSGYTF
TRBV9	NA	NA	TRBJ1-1	TGTGCCAGCAGCCCCCCGGTGGGGAACACTGAAGCTTTCTTT	CASSPPVGNTEAFF
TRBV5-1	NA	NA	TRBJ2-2	TGCGCCAGCAGCCTTCTAAAGAACACCGGGGAGCTGTTTTTT	CASSLLKNTGELFF
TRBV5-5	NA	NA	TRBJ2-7	TGTGCCAGCAGCTTGGCGGGACTGAGTATGAGTGAGCAGTACTTC	CASSLAGLSMSEQYF
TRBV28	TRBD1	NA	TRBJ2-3	TGTGCCAGCAGTTCCCCCGACAGGGGGAGGGTAGATACGCAGTATTTT	CASSSPDRGRVDTQYF
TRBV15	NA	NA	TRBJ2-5	TGTGCCACCAGCAGGGGTTTCGAGACCCAGTACTTC	CATSRGFETQYF
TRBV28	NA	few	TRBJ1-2	TGTGCCAGCAGTGACGTGGCAGTTGCCTCCTATGGCTACACCTTC	CASSDVAVASYGYTF
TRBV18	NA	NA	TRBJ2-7	TGTGCCAGCTCACCGCCAGGGGCCCAACCCTACGAGCAGTACTTC	CASSPPGAQPYEQYF
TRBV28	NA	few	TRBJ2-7	TGTGCCAGCAGTTTACAGGACTATTACTACGAGCAGTACTTC	CASSLQDYYYEQYF
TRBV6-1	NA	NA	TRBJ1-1	TGTGCCAGCAGTGAAGGAATTAACACTGAAGCTTTCTTT	CASSEGINTEAFF
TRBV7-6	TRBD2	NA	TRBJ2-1	TGTGCCAGCAGCTTAGGGTTTAGCGGGAAGAATGAGCAGTTCTTC	CASSLGFSGKNEQFF
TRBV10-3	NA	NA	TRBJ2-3	TGTGCCATCAGTGGCCTTCGGGGCGATAGTAGTGTTGGAGATACGCAGTATTTT	CAISGLRGDSSVGDTQYF
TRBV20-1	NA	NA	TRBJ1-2	TGCAGTGCTCCACGGGGGGGTGGCTACACCTTC	CSAPRGGGYTF
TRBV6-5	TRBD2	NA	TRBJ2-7	TGTGCCAGCAGAATAGCGGGGGGAGGATACGAGCAGTACTTC	CASRIAGGGYEQYF